Given below is one TCR beta chain in context. No antigen is known for it. TCRdb's copy holds only in-frame clones and misses some; the assay was immunoSEQ multiplex PCR. The sample holds 25,000 to 35,000 clones, roughly 74% seen once. The source of the sample is a study of OX40 agonist ivuxolimab in advanced cancers. In the study overall: Dose-escalation patients' cancers were hepatocellular carcinoma, melanoma, renal cell or head and neck cancer.

Overall study results and limits: Undetermined was the antigen specificity of the expanded peripheral T cells.

Germline V gene sequence: CDR1 SGHDN, CDR2 FVKESK. With V trimmed by 0 bases and J by 7 bases, 7 bases remained unmatched. CDR3 length equals 16 residues. The sample here was CD4+ or CD8+ T cells sorted from blood, taken in a trial of the OX40 agonist ivuxolimab. This chain links TRBV14 with TRBJ1-4, with 8 bases aligning to TRBD1. This receptor was taken from an adult with an advanced solid tumor such as melanoma, head and neck, liver or kidney cancer. CDR3 sequence (DNA): TGTGCCAGCAGCCAAGATCTCAGGGGGCGCAGTGAAAAACTGTTTTTT. As protein: CASSQDLRGRSEKLFF.